The 25 T cell receptor beta chains in this list originate from one sample, sequenced in a study of T cells in Graves' hyperthyroidism and ophthalmopathy. There were TCR beta CDR3 regions amplified from RNA transcripts. The TCR CDR3 was amplified in a first-round RT-PCR using the HTBI primer set. Each CDR3 protein is one row after TCRdb ran MiXCR on the multiplex PCR reads. In the table there are 300,000 to 400,000 distinct CDR3 sequences, approximately 15% of which are singletons. Sequencing was done on a sample of blood. These receptors were collected from a woman aged 60-70 years with Graves' hyperthyroidism.

This clonotype has more than one count but fewer than ten. The chain recombines TRBV27 with TRBJ1-1; D gene ambiguous. CDR1 is MNHEY, CDR2 SMNVEV, per germline (reference sequence). Trimming took 4 bases from V and 8 from J, leaving 11 bases between them. This CDR3 contains 12 residues. For the CDR3, the DNA is TGTGCCAGCAGTTCTTATCAGGCCGAAGCTTTCTTT. It specifies CASSSYQAEAFF.

The sample holds many counts of this clonotype. J is TRBJ2-7 and V is TRBV28; tentatively, D is TRBD1 or TRBD2 (6 bases each). Per the germline V gene, CDR1 is MDHEN and CDR2 is SYDVKM. The CDR3 runs 13 residues. Trimming cost V 7 bases and J 2 bases, with 12 bases left between them. The CDR3 DNA is TGTGCCAGCACCAAAGGGGGGCCCTACGAGCAGTACTTC. Amino acid sequence: CASTKGGPYEQYF.

This clonotype was counted between two and nine times. The chain employs TRBV4-1 and TRBJ2-3, with 12 bases aligning to TRBD2. This CDR3 spans 15 amino acids. Losses at the gene ends were 3 bases for V and 5 bases for J; bases not matched to a gene: 3. Germline V lookup: CDR1 MGHRA, CDR2 YSYEKL. In DNA form, the CDR3 reads TGCGCCAGCAGCCACCCTAGCGGGAGGGGAGATACGCAGTATTTT. This sequence encodes CASSHPSGRGDTQYF.

This clonotype was observed at least ten times. This chain connects TRBV6-1 to TRBJ2-7; D unclear. Trimming removed 5 bases from V and 4 bases from J, with 21 bases in between. The CDR3 sequence is 16 residues long. Germline V gives CDR1 MNHNS, CDR2 SASEGT. The CDR3 sequence: CASSSGSSTTFYEQYF. The CDR3 nucleotides are TGTGCCAGCAGTTCCGGCAGCTCCACTACCTTTTACGAGCAGTACTTC.

This clonotype has a count of ten or more. The rearrangement links TRBV12-3 or TRBV12-4 to TRBJ1-1; tentatively, D is TRBD1 (5 bases). The CDR3 covers 15 residues. Trimming left V 3 bases short and J 11 bases short, with 22 bases between. The CDR3 protein is CASSFSFDVSDSAFF. The DNA for the CDR3 is TGTGCCAGCAGTTTTTCCTTCGATGTGTCCGACAGTGCTTTCTTT.

The V gene is TRBV2, the J gene TRBJ2-7; 12 bases align to TRBD2. Germline values: CDR1 SNHLY, CDR2 FYNNEI. The V gene end was trimmed by 6 bases and the J gene end by 7 bases; junction bases not matched to a gene: 10. The length of the CDR3 is 15 residues. The CDR3: CASRPTSGRRREQYF. CDR3 in DNA: TGTGCCAGCAGACCAACTAGCGGGAGGCGGAGGGAGCAGTACTTC.

This chain links TRBV20-1 with TRBJ1-3; D is ambiguous. The CDR3 runs 11 residues. Germline V gives CDR1 DFQATT, CDR2 SNEGSKA (reference sequence). CDR3 amino acids: CACKVGNTIYF. The CDR3 coding sequence is TGCGCCTGCAAAGTTGGAAACACCATATATTTT.

This clonotype was recorded only once. This chain connects TRBV19 to TRBJ2-2; 9 positions match TRBD2. CDR1 LNHDA and CDR2 SQIVND come from the germline V gene (reference sequence). The CDR3 is 16 residues long. V was clipped by 5 bases and J by 6 bases; unmatched bases: 10. CDR3 amino acids: CASSFGLAGNAGELFF. DNA for the CDR3: TGTGCCAGTAGTTTTGGGCTAGCGGGAAACGCCGGGGAGCTGTTTTTT.

The chain has TRBV9 and TRBJ2-5; TRBD2 agrees at 7 bases. The V segment lost 0 bases and the J segment 6 bases; nucleotides outside the gene matches: 5. Germline V lookup: CDR1 SGDLS, CDR2 YYNGEE. The CDR3 consists of 14 residues. The CDR3 reads CASSVGAGPKTQYF. As DNA, the CDR3 is TGTGCCAGCAGCGTAGGAGCGGGACCAAAGACCCAGTACTTC.

Ten or more counts support this clonotype. The chain carries TRBV20-1 and TRBJ2-1, with 7 bases lining up with TRBD2. The CDR3 runs 14 residues. Losses at the gene ends were 3 bases for V and 4 bases for J; bases not matched to a gene: 6. Per the germline V gene, CDR1 is DFQATT and CDR2 is SNEGSKA (reference sequence). CDR3 amino acids: CSARAASGYNEQFF. Here the CDR3 DNA reads TGCAGTGCTAGGGCGGCTAGCGGATACAATGAGCAGTTCTTC.

This clonotype was seen at least ten times. The chain recombines TRBV30 with TRBJ1-1; D is undetermined. The CDR3 contains 16 residues. The germline CDR1 and CDR2 sequences are GTSNPN and SVGIG (reference sequence). V was clipped by 4 bases and J by 4 bases, with 22 bases between them. For the CDR3, the DNA is TGTGCCTGGAAAGGACCCCGGCGGGGTATGAGCACTGAAGCTTTCTTT. It yields the protein CAWKGPRRGMSTEAFF.

This clonotype was seen many times. The junction differs from germline at one of its ends, possibly a read error. V gene TRBV5-1 combines with J gene TRBJ2-7; no firm D call. The CDR3 loop spans 13 amino acids. The V gene's germline CDR1 is SGHRS and CDR2 YFSETQ. For the CDR3, the DNA is TGTGCCAGCAGCTTAACGGCCTCCTACGAGCAGTACTTC. Residues: CASSLTASYEQYF.

This clonotype has a count of ten or more. The chain recombines TRBV5-8 with TRBJ2-5; D assignment may be TRBD1 or TRBD2 (5 bases each). The CDR3 runs 14 residues. Trimming pared 6 bases from V and 4 bases from J, leaving 16 bases between. Germline CDR1 is SGHTS and CDR2 is YDEGEE. The CDR3: CASTNSERGETQYF. CDR3 coding DNA: TGTGCCAGCACCAATAGCGAGAGGGGAGAGACCCAGTACTTC. The full variable domain, its missing parts supplied by reference TRBV5-8 and TRBJ2-5, is EAGVTQSPTHLIKTRGQQATLRCSPISGHTSVYWYQQALGLGLQFLLWYDEGEERNRGNFPPRFSGRQFPNYSSELNVNALELEDSALYLCASTNSERGETQYFGPGTRLLVL.

This clonotype was seen ten or more times. The CDR3 nucleotides read TGTGCCAGCAGCCAAGTCGGGACAGGACCGAATAATTCACCCCTCCACTTT. This encodes CASSQVGTGPNNSPLHF. The chain links TRBV3-1 to TRBJ1-6; 8 bases are a match to TRBD1. Germline V CDR1 and CDR2: LGHDT, YNNKEL (reference sequence). Trimming removed 1 base from V and 5 bases from J; junction bases left unmatched: 7. This CDR3 spans 17 amino acids.

This clonotype was found many times. This rearrangement joins TRBV7-9 to TRBJ1-1, with D perhaps TRBD1 (5 bases). CDR3 length: 13 residues. Germline assignment: CDR1 SEHNR and CDR2 FQNEAQ (reference sequence). The ends were cut back, 4 bases at V and 5 bases at J, with 11 bases in the middle. The CDR3 is CASSSRTLTEAFF. CDR3 bases: TGTGCCAGCAGCTCCCGGACACTTACTGAAGCTTTCTTT.

Ten or more counts support this clonotype. The rearrangement uses TRBV27 and TRBJ2-2; 10 bases are shared with TRBD1. Trimming at V came to 3 bases and at J to 3 bases, leaving 13 bases not matched to a gene. CDR3 size: 19 residues. The germline CDR1 and CDR2 sequences are MNHEY and SMNVEV (reference sequence). The DNA of the CDR3 is TGTGCCAGCAGTTTCTCCAGACAGGGGGCGCGTGTTGACACCGGGGAGCTGTTTTTT. Amino acid sequence: CASSFSRQGARVDTGELFF.

This clonotype was seen a few times. The DNA of the CDR3 is TGTGCCACCAGTGATTCTAACAGGGGGCTAGTTACGCAGTATTTT. Protein product: CATSDSNRGLVTQYF. This chain connects TRBV24-1 to TRBJ2-3; 9 nucleotides align to TRBD1. V lost 2 bases to trimming and J lost 8 bases; unmatched junction nucleotides: 7. The CDR3 runs 15 residues. CDR1 and CDR2 (germline): KGHDR, SFDVKD.

The V gene is TRBV29-1, the J gene TRBJ2-7; the D gene could be TRBD1 or TRBD2 (6 bases each). V dropped 5 bases and J dropped 2 bases, with 10 bases sitting between them. This CDR3 is 12 amino acids long. Germline V gene data show CDR1 as SQVTM and CDR2 as ANQGSEA. CDR3 DNA sequence: TGCAGCGTTCTCGGGGGCCCCTACGAGCAGTACTTC. Translation gives CSVLGGPYEQYF.

The chain couples TRBV4-1 to TRBJ2-1; TRBD1 or TRBD2 may be the D gene (5 bases each). This CDR3 has 16 amino acids. V lost 3 bases, J lost 5 bases, and 17 bases lay in between. CDR1 is MGHRA, CDR2 YSYEKL, per germline. This CDR3 reads CASSHPRDPRDNEQFF. CDR3 sequence (DNA): TGCGCCAGCAGCCATCCCCGGGACCCAAGGGACAATGAGCAGTTCTTC.

This clonotype was seen once. CDR3: CASSVGGHSYNEQFF. The CDR3 DNA sequence: TGTGCCAGCAGCGTTGGGGGCCACTCCTACAATGAGCAGTTCTTC. The chain combines TRBV9 with TRBJ2-1; maybe TRBD1 (6 bases). V lost 2 bases to trimming and J lost 0 bases, with 9 bases between them. The CDR3 spans 15 residues. Germline V gives CDR1 SGDLS, CDR2 YYNGEE.

Ten or more counts support this clonotype. The gene calls are TRBV28 and TRBJ2-7, with TRBD1 as a possible D gene (6 bases). Germline values: CDR1 MDHEN, CDR2 SYDVKM. The CDR3 loop spans 12 amino acids. Between the trimmed V and J ends, which lost 7 bases and 4 bases, there was a span of 11 bases. CDR3 sequence: CASTRGRYEQYF. The CDR3 nucleotides read TGTGCCAGCACCAGGGGCAGGTACGAGCAGTACTTC.

Many counts were recorded for this clonotype. DNA of the CDR3: TGTGCCAGCAGCTCCAGTCCCGGGACTAATCAAGAGACCCAGTACTTC. Translated: CASSSSPGTNQETQYF. This chain uses TRBV11-3 with TRBJ2-5; the match to TRBD2 covers 7 bases. This CDR3 is 16 amino acids long. Germline CDR1 and CDR2: SGHNT and YENEEA. With V trimmed by 4 bases and J by 2 bases, 10 bases remained unmatched.

This clonotype has ten or more counts. The chain links TRBV29-1 to TRBJ2-1; 12 bases align to TRBD1. The CDR3 covers 16 residues. CDR1 and CDR2 (germline): SQVTM, ANQGSEA. V lost 2 bases, J lost 4 bases, and 6 bases stayed unmatched. Here the CDR3 DNA reads TGCAGCGTTGAACCAGGGACAGGGGGCCGATACAATGAGCAGTTCTTC. It yields the protein CSVEPGTGGRYNEQFF.

This clonotype was recorded at least ten times. The rearrangement joins TRBV11-2 to TRBJ2-7, with TRBD1 matching 7 bases. V lost 3 bases and J lost 5; bases outside the gene matches: 7. Germline V gives CDR1 SGHAT, CDR2 FQNNGV. The CDR3 consists of 14 residues. The CDR3: CASSFRQGINEQYF. For the CDR3, the DNA is TGTGCCAGCAGCTTCCGACAGGGTATAAACGAGCAGTACTTC.

This chain connects TRBV24-1 to TRBJ2-7; 15 nucleotides agree with TRBD2. The germline V gene has CDR1 KGHDR and CDR2 SFDVKD. This CDR3 spans 16 amino acids. Unmatched junction bases numbered 7, after V lost 4 bases and J lost 7 bases. The CDR3 loop reads CATSDRTSGRVGEQYF. In DNA, the CDR3 is TGTGCCACCAGTGACCGGACTAGCGGGAGGGTCGGTGAGCAGTACTTC.